Given below is one TCR beta chain in context. Its antigen is not identified. Sequencing targeted expressed TCRB transcripts, as all isolated RNA had been reverse transcribed. The protocol was immunoSEQ multiplex PCR, while the TCRdb copy is restricted to in-frame clones and leaves out a portion. The data show about 280,000 clones, with approximately 15% seen just once and around 0.015% held by the top ten. This sample stems from a study of beta chain features in type 1 diabetes. Study-level results: Within each of all four CD4+ subsets, Type 1 diabetes patients had TCRB CDR3s that were moderately but significantly shorter. The analysis here could not establish whether HLA type shapes TCRB rearrangement.

The CDR3 is made up of 13 amino acids. V dropped 3 bases and J dropped 7; count of bases not matched to a gene: 5. Germline assignment: CDR1 SGHNT and CDR2 YENEEA. Sequenced sample: naive CD4+ T cells from blood. This receptor was obtained from a man between 18 and 35 years old with type 1 diabetes. V is TRBV11-3 and J is TRBJ1-2; 7 nucleotides line up with TRBD1. CDR3 sequence reads: CASSFRQGGGYTF. CDR3 coding DNA: TGTGCCAGCAGCTTTAGACAGGGAGGTGGCTACACCTTC.